These T cell receptor beta chains were read from a single sample in a study of regulatory T cells in long-lasting Graves disease. TCRdb fed the multiplex PCR reads into MiXCR, producing one record per CDR3 protein. The table includes 350,000 to 400,000 distinct CDR3 sequences, about 14% detected once. The input for sequencing was peripheral blood mononuclear cells (PBMCs), taken at new diagnosis, from a patient treated with antithyroid drugs. The receptors here all came from a female donor with Graves disease. Each CDR3 is given with its conserved first and last residue. A D gene is named only where the DNA matches it firmly.

v_gene: TRBV2; j_gene: TRBJ1-4; d_gene: NA; CDR3aa: CASSDSKTDNEKLFF
v_gene: TRBV6-2/TRBV6-3; j_gene: TRBJ2-3; d_gene: NA; CDR3aa: CASKGQIRYDTQYF
v_gene: TRBV6-1; j_gene: TRBJ2-2; d_gene: NA; CDR3aa: CATLSGSNTGELFF
v_gene: TRBV12-3/TRBV12-4; j_gene: TRBJ2-7; d_gene: NA; CDR3aa: CASSFFRDQAYEQYF
v_gene: TRBV24-1; j_gene: TRBJ1-1; d_gene: NA; CDR3aa: CATRSGDMNTEAFF
v_gene: TRBV19; j_gene: TRBJ1-5; d_gene: TRBD1; CDR3aa: CASSIAGGQGNQPQHF
v_gene: TRBV12-5; j_gene: TRBJ2-3; d_gene: TRBD2; CDR3aa: CASGLPGLGTDTQYF
v_gene: TRBV4-1; j_gene: TRBJ1-1; d_gene: TRBD1; CDR3aa: CASSQVRGPTEAFF
v_gene: TRBV10-3; j_gene: TRBJ2-7; d_gene: TRBD2; CDR3aa: CAISAAGVNYEQYF
v_gene: TRBV5-1; j_gene: TRBJ1-2; d_gene: TRBD1; CDR3aa: CASSPRTGEDYGYTF
v_gene: TRBV12-5; j_gene: TRBJ1-6; d_gene: NA; CDR3aa: CASGLRASKSYNSPLHF
v_gene: TRBV12-3/TRBV12-4; j_gene: TRBJ2-1; d_gene: TRBD2; CDR3aa: CASSLILAGGYEQFF
v_gene: TRBV28; j_gene: TRBJ2-5; d_gene: NA; CDR3aa: CASSSPQETQYF
v_gene: TRBV24-1; j_gene: TRBJ1-4; d_gene: NA; CDR3aa: CATSRAGGGGTNEKLFF
v_gene: TRBV7-3; j_gene: TRBJ2-1; d_gene: TRBD2; CDR3aa: CANSSIRTSGNYNEQFF
v_gene: TRBV4-1; j_gene: TRBJ1-1; d_gene: NA; CDR3aa: CASSQAPGERTEAFF
v_gene: TRBV11-2; j_gene: TRBJ2-4; d_gene: NA; CDR3aa: CASSLEGARSYF
v_gene: TRBV20-1; j_gene: TRBJ1-4; d_gene: NA; CDR3aa: CSAAPQGATNEKLFF
v_gene: TRBV11-3; j_gene: TRBJ2-7; d_gene: TRBD1; CDR3aa: CASSPRVGRDRASYEQYF
v_gene: TRBV20-1; j_gene: TRBJ1-4; d_gene: NA; CDR3aa: CSAKETASQKLFF
v_gene: TRBV6-9; j_gene: TRBJ2-1; d_gene: NA; CDR3aa: CASSYRGRVDEQFF
v_gene: TRBV2; j_gene: TRBJ1-1; d_gene: NA; CDR3aa: CASSGPPLGQREGTEAFF
v_gene: TRBV12-3/TRBV12-4; j_gene: TRBJ1-3; d_gene: NA; CDR3aa: CASTLFVLGNTIYF
v_gene: TRBV20-1; j_gene: TRBJ2-7; d_gene: NA; CDR3aa: CSARDPGSYEQYF
v_gene: TRBV4-1; j_gene: TRBJ2-5; d_gene: TRBD2; CDR3aa: CASSQEEAGEETQYF
v_gene: TRBV19; j_gene: TRBJ2-3; d_gene: TRBD2; CDR3aa: CASGGLADTTDTQYF
v_gene: TRBV5-1; j_gene: TRBJ2-1; d_gene: NA; CDR3aa: CASSQDRTPYNEQFF
v_gene: TRBV27; j_gene: TRBJ1-4; d_gene: NA; CDR3aa: CASSLQGQQVWGATNEKLFF
v_gene: TRBV13; j_gene: TRBJ2-3; d_gene: NA; CDR3aa: CASSSGLGDTQYF
v_gene: TRBV24-1; j_gene: TRBJ1-2; d_gene: NA; CDR3aa: CATSVPLRGGYTF
v_gene: TRBV12-3/TRBV12-4; j_gene: TRBJ1-2; d_gene: NA; CDR3aa: CASSLQGAGYTF
v_gene: TRBV18; j_gene: TRBJ1-5; d_gene: NA; CDR3aa: CASSVGPPTNQPQHF
v_gene: TRBV19; j_gene: TRBJ1-1; d_gene: TRBD1; CDR3aa: CASSSDRVGEAFF
v_gene: TRBV7-2; j_gene: TRBJ2-7; d_gene: TRBD2; CDR3aa: CASSSGLAGTYEQYF
v_gene: TRBV12-3/TRBV12-4; j_gene: TRBJ1-1; d_gene: NA; CDR3aa: CASRGGGVHTEAFF
v_gene: TRBV7-2; j_gene: TRBJ2-7; d_gene: TRBD1; CDR3aa: CASSPPDRLYEQYF
v_gene: TRBV5-1; j_gene: TRBJ2-4; d_gene: NA; CDR3aa: CASSLVSQTLAKNIQYF
v_gene: TRBV20-1; j_gene: TRBJ2-7; d_gene: NA; CDR3aa: CSASDRNSYEQYF
v_gene: TRBV13; j_gene: TRBJ1-6; d_gene: NA; CDR3aa: CASSLGGRGSYNSPLHF
v_gene: TRBV19; j_gene: TRBJ1-1; d_gene: NA; CDR3aa: CASSTVMNTEAFF
v_gene: TRBV29-1; j_gene: TRBJ1-2; d_gene: NA; CDR3aa: CSVEDQQIGGYTF
v_gene: TRBV3-1; j_gene: TRBJ1-5; d_gene: NA; CDR3aa: CASSQEGGGPGQPQHF
v_gene: TRBV6-1; j_gene: TRBJ1-4; d_gene: TRBD1; CDR3aa: CASRTGQRNEKLFF
v_gene: TRBV2; j_gene: TRBJ2-3; d_gene: NA; CDR3aa: CASSESADTQYF
v_gene: TRBV5-4; j_gene: TRBJ1-4; d_gene: TRBD1; CDR3aa: CASSLTPGGGLTNEKLFF